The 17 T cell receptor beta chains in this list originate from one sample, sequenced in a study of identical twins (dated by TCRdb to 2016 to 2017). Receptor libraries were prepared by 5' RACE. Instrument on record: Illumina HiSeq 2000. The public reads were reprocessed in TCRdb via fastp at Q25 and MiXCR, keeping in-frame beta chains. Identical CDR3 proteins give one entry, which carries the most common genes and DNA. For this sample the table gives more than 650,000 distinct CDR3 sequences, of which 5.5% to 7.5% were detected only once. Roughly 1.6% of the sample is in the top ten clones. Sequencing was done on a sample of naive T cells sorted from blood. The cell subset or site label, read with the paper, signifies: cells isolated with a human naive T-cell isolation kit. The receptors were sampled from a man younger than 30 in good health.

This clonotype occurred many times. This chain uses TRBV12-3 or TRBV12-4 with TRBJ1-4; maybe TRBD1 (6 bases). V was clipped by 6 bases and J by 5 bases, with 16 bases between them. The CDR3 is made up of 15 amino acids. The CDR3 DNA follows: TGTGCCAGCAGAGCCTCACAGGGCCCCAATGAAAAACTGTTTTTT. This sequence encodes CASRASQGPNEKLFF.

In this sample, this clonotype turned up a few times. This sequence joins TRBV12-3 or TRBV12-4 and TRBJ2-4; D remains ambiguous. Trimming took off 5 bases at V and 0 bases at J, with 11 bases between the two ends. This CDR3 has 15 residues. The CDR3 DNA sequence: TGTGCCAGCAGTCCCCGTCTAACAGCCAAAAACATTCAGTACTTC. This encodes CASSPRLTAKNIQYF.

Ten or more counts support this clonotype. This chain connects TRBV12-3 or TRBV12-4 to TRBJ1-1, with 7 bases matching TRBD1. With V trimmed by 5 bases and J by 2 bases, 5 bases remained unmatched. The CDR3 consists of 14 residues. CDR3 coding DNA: TGTGCCAGCAGTGCCGGGACAGTAAACACTGAAGCTTTCTTT. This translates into CASSAGTVNTEAFF.

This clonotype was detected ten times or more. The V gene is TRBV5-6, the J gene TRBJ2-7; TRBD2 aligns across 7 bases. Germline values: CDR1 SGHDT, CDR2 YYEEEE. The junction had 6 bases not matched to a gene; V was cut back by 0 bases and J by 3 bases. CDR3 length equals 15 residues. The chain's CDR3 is CASSLAPREGYEQYF. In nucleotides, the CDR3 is TGTGCCAGCAGCTTGGCCCCCAGGGAGGGCTACGAGCAGTACTTC.

For the CDR3, the DNA is TGTGCCAGCAGCCGGTCGGGGGGTTTGAACACTGAAGCTTTCTTT. This encodes CASSRSGGLNTEAFF. The chain has TRBV11-3 and TRBJ1-1; perhaps TRBD1 as D (5 bases). This CDR3 comprises 15 residues. Deletions cut 5 bases from V and 0 bases from J, with 13 bases between. In germline, CDR1 is SGHNT, CDR2 YENEEA.

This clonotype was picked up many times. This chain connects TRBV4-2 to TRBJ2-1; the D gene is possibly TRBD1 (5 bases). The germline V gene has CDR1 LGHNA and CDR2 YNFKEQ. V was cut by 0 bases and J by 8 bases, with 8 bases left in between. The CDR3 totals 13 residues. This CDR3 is CASSQDRGDEQFF. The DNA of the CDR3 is TGTGCCAGCAGCCAAGATAGGGGTGATGAGCAGTTCTTC.

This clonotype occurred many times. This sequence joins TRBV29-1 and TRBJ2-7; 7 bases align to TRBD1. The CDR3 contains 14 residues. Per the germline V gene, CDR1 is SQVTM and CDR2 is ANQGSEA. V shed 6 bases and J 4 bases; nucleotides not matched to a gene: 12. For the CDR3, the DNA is TGCAGCGTCCGGGGTGTTGACAGGGAATACGAGCAGTACTTC. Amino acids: CSVRGVDREYEQYF.

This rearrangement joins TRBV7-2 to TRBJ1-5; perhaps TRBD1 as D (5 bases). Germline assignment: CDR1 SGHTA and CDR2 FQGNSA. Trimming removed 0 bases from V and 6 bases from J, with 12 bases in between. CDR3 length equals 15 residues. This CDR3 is CASSLAGTDPQPQHF. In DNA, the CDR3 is TGTGCCAGCAGCTTAGCGGGGACGGACCCTCAGCCCCAGCATTTT.

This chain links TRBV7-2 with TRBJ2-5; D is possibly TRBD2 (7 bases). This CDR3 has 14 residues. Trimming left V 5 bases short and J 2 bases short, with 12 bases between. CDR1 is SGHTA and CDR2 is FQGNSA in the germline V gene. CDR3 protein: CASSRTRGQETQYF. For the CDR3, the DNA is TGTGCCAGCAGCCGGACTAGGGGGCAAGAGACCCAGTACTTC.

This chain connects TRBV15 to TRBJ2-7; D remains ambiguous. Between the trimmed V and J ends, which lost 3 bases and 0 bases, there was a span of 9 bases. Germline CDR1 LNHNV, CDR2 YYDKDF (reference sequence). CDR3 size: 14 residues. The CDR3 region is CATSRATRSYEQYF. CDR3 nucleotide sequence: TGTGCCACCAGCAGGGCGACCCGCTCCTACGAGCAGTACTTC.

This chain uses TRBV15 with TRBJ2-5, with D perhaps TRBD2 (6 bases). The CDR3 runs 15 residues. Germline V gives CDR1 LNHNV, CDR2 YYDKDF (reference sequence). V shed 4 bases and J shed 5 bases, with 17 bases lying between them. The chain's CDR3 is CATSIQPTRGETQYF. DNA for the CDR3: TGTGCCACCAGCATCCAACCGACCCGGGGGGAGACCCAGTACTTC.

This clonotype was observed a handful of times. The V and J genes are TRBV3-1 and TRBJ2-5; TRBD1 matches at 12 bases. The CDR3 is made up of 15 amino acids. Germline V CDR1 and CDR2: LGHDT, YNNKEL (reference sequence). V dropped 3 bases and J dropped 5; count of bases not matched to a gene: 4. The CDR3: CASSQGDRGRETQYF. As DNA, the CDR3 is TGTGCCAGCAGCCAGGGGGACAGGGGGCGGGAGACCCAGTACTTC.

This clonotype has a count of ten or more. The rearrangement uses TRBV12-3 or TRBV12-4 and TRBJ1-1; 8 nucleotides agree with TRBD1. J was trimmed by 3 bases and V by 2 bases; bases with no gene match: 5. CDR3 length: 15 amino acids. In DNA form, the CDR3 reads TGTGCCAGCAGTTTATCAGGGGGCGCGGACACTGAAGCTTTCTTT. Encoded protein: CASSLSGGADTEAFF.

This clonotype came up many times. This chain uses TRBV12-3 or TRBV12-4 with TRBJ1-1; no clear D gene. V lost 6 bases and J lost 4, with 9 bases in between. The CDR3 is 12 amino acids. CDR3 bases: TGTGCCAGCAGCCCTCCAGCCACTGAAGCTTTCTTT. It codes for CASSPPATEAFF.

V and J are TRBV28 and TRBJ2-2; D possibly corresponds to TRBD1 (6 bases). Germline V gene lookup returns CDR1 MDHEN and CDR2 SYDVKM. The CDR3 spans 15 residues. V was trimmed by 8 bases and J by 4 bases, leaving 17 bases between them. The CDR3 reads CASGRDKGSTGELFF. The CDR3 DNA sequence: TGTGCCAGCGGACGGGACAAAGGGTCCACCGGGGAGCTGTTTTTT.

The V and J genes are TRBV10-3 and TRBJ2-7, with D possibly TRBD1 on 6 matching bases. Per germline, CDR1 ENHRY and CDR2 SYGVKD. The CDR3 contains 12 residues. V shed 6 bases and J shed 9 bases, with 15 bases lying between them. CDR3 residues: CAIRGDTPTQYV. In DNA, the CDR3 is TGTGCCATCAGAGGGGACACCCCCACGCAGTACGTC.

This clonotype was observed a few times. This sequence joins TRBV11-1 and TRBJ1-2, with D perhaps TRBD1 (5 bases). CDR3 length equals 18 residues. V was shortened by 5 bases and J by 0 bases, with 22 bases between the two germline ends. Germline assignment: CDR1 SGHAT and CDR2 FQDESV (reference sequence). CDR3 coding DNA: TGTGCCAGCAGCCCCAGGGATACAGCTTTCCTATCTAACTATGGCTACACCTTC. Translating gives CASSPRDTAFLSNYGYTF.